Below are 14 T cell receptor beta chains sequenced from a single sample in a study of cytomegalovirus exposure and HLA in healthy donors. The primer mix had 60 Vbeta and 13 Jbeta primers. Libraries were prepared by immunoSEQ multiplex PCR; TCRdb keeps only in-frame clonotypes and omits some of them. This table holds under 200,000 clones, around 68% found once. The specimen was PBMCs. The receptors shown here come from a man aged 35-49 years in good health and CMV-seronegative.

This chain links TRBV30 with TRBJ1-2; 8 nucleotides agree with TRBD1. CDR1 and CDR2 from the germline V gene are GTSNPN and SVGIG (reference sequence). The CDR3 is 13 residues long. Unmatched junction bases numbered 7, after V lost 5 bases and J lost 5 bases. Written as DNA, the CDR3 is TGTGCCTGGGGTACCGGGACAGGTTATGGCTACACCTTC. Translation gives CAWGTGTGYGYTF.

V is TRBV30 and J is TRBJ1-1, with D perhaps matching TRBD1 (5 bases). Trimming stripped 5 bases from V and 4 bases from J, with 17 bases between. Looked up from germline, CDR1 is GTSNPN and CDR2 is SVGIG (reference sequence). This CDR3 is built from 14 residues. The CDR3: CAWPLLPGGTEAFF. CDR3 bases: TGTGCCTGGCCCCTACTCCCCGGGGGCACTGAAGCTTTCTTT.

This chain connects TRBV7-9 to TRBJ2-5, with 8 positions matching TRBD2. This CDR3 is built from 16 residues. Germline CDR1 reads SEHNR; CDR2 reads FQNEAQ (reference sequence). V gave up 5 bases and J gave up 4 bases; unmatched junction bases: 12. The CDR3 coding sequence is TGTGCCAGCAGCCTTATGCTAGCGGGCCTGGGAGAGACCCAGTACTTC. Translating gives CASSLMLAGLGETQYF. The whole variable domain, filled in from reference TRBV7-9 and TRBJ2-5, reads DTGVSQNPRHKITKRGQNVTFRCDPISEHNRLYWYRQTLGQGPEFLTYFQNEAQLEKSRLLSDRFSAERPKGSFSTLEIQRTEQGDSAMYLCASSLMLAGLGETQYFGPGTRLLVL.

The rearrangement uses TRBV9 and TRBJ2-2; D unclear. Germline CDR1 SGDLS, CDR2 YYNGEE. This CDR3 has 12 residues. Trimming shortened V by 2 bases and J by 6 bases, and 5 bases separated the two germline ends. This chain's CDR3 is CASSVIAGELFF. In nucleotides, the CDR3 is TGTGCCAGCAGCGTCATAGCCGGGGAGCTGTTTTTT.

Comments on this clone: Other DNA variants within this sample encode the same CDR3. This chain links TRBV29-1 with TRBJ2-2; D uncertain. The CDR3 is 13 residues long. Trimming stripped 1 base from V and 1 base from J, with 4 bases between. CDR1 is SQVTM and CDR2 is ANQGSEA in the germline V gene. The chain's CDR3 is CSVEGQNTGELFF. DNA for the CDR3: TGCAGCGTTGAAGGGCAGAACACCGGGGAGCTGTTTTTT.

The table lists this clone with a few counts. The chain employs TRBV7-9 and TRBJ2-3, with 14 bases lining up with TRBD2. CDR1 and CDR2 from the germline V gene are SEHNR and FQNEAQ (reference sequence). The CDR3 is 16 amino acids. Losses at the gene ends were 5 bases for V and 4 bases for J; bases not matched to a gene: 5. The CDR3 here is CASSRGLAGESDTQYF. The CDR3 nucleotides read TGTGCCAGCAGCCGGGGACTAGCGGGAGAGTCAGATACGCAGTATTTT.

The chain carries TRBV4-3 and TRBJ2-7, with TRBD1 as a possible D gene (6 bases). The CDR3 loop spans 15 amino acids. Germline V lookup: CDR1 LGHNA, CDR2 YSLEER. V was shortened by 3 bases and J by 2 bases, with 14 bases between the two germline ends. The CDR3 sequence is CASSQGTGSPYEQYF. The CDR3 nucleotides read TGCGCCAGCAGCCAGGGAACAGGGAGTCCCTACGAGCAGTACTTC.

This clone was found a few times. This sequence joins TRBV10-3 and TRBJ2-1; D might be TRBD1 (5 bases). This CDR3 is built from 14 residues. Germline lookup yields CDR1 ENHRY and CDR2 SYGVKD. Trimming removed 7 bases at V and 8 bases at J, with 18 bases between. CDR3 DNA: TGTGCCATCAACGATGCCAGGGCCGAGGATGAGCAGTTCTTC. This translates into CAINDARAEDEQFF.

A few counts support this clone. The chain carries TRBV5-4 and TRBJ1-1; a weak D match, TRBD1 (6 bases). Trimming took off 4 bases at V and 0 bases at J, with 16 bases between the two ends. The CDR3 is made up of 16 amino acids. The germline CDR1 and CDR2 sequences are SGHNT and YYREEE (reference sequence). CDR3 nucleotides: TGTGCCAGCAGCCGAGGACAGACAAGCATGAACACTGAAGCTTTCTTT. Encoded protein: CASSRGQTSMNTEAFF.

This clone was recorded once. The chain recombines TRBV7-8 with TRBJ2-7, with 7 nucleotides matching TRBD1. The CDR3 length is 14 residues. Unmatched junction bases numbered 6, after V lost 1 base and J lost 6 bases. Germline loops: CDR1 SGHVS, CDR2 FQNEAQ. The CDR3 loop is CASSLEGARVEQYF. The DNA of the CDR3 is TGTGCCAGCAGCTTAGAGGGGGCGCGGGTCGAGCAGTACTTC.

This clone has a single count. Written as DNA, the CDR3 is TGTGCTAGTGGTTTCTCCTGGATGATGGGGAGGGCTGGAACCGGGGAGCTGTTTTTT. Translation: CASGFSWMMGRAGTGELFF. V and J are TRBV12-5 and TRBJ2-2; TRBD2 agrees at 7 bases. Trimming removed 3 bases from V and 5 bases from J; junction bases left unmatched: 18. Looked up from germline, CDR1 is LGHNT and CDR2 is FRNRAP. The CDR3 is 19 residues long.

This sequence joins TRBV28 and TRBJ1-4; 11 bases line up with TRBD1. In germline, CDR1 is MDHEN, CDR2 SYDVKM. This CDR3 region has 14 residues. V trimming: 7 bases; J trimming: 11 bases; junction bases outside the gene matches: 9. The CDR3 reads CASKDRGHSEKLFF. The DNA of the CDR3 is TGTGCCAGCAAGGACAGGGGGCATTCGGAGAAACTGTTTTTT.

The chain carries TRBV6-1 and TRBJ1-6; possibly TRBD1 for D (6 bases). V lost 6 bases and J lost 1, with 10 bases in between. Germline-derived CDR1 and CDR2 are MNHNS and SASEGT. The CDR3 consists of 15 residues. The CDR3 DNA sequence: TGTGCCAGCAGACTACAGGGTTCCTATAATTCACCCCTCCACTTT. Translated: CASRLQGSYNSPLHF.

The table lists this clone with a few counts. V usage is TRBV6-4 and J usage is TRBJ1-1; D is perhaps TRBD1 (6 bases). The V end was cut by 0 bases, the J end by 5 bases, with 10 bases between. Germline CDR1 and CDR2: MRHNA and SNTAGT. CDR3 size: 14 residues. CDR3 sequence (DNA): TGTGCCAGCAGTGACTCGCACAGGGAGACTGAAGCTTTCTTT. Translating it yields CASSDSHRETEAFF.